This TCR beta chain was found in a study of blood T cell repertoires in COVID-19. Germline trimming cut 0 bases from V and 11 bases from J; bases unmatched to any gene: 5. The CDR3 consists of 14 residues. Germline loops: CDR1 SGHTS, CDR2 YDEGEE. Repertoires were generated with immunoSEQ multiplex PCR, while TCRdb's copy carries only in-frame clones and drops some. The sample holds 350,000 to 400,000 clones; approximately 89% are singletons and the top ten take less than 2%. This chain connects TRBV5-8 to TRBJ1-6; 7 nucleotides line up with TRBD1. The sequencing input was PBMCs or T cells enriched from blood (not recorded which). The TCR was taken from a woman aged 25-40 years who had recovered from COVID-19. The CDR3 nucleotides are TGTGCCAGCAGCTTGGTGACAGGGAATCCACCCCTCCACTTT. Its protein product is CASSLVTGNPPLHF.